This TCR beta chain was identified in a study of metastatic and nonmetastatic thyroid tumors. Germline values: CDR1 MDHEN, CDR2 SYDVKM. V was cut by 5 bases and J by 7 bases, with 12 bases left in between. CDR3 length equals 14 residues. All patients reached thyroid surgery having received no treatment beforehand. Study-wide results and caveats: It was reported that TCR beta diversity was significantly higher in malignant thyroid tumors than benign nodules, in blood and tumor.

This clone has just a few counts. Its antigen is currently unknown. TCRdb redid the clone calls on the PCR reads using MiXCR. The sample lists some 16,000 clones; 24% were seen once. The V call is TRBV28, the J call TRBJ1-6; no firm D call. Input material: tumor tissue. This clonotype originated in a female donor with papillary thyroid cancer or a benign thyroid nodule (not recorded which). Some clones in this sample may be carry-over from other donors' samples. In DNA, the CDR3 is TGTGCCAGCAGTGACTCAGCGACAAATTCACCCCTCCACTTT. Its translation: CASSDSATNSPLHF.